These 5 T cell receptor beta chains originate from one sample sequenced in a study of blood T cells in healthy people across ages. Next came a second PCR, run for about 6 to 12 cycles, which used a sample-barcoded 5' primer along with a J-beta primer mix. TCRdb fed the 5' RACE reads into MiXCR, producing one record per CDR3 protein. The sample yields about 930,000 distinct CDR3 sequences, 25% to 35% seen once. The same specimen was also included in a second study, on T cells of mothers and their children.

Sequencing was carried out using blood. Receptors originate from a woman aged 40-49 years in good health.

There are many counts of this clonotype. The J gene is TRBJ2-7, the V gene TRBV7-2, with 8 bases identical to TRBD2. This CDR3 comprises 15 residues. The germline V gene encodes CDR1 SGHTA and CDR2 FQGNSA. The trim removed 5 bases at V and 3 bases at J, leaving 9 bases unmatched. In DNA, the CDR3 is TGTGCCAGCAGCCGTATACGGGGGGGTATCTACGAGCAGTACTTC. This codes for CASSRIRGGIYEQYF.

The V call is TRBV7-9, the J call TRBJ1-4, with TRBD1 as a possible D gene (5 bases). CDR1 SEHNR and CDR2 FQNEAQ come from the germline V gene (reference sequence). Trimming left V 5 bases short and J 8 bases short, with 9 bases between. This CDR3 spans 12 amino acids. CDR3 protein: CASSVKGEKLFF. CDR3 DNA: TGTGCCAGCAGCGTTAAGGGGGAAAAACTGTTTTTT.

This sequence joins TRBV9 and TRBJ1-6; D is undetermined. With 0 bases removed from V and 12 bases from J, the gap between germline ends came to 13 bases. Germline loops: CDR1 SGDLS, CDR2 YYNGEE. The CDR3 spans 14 residues. This CDR3 reads CASSVDLGNRPLHF. In DNA, the CDR3 is TGTGCCAGCAGCGTAGACCTCGGTAATAGACCCCTCCACTTT.

The sample holds a few counts of this clonotype. In DNA form, the CDR3 reads TGTGCCAGCAGCTTAGGGAGAGGGAATAGCAATCAGCCCCAGCATTTT. This encodes CASSLGRGNSNQPQHF. The chain employs TRBV7-8 and TRBJ1-5; D uncertain. V was cut by 1 base and J by 0 bases, with 10 bases left in between. The CDR3 totals 16 residues. Germline lookup yields CDR1 SGHVS and CDR2 FQNEAQ.

As regards this clonotype: Being one base from a much bigger clone, this may be a read error. The chain joins TRBV5-1 to TRBJ2-4; D could derive from TRBD1 or TRBD2 (5 bases each). The germline V gene has CDR1 SGHRS and CDR2 YFSETQ. The CDR3 has 12 amino acids. Trimming removed 4 bases at V and 11 bases at J, with 13 bases between. In DNA, the CDR3 is TGCGCCAGCAGCGCTTCAAGGGACGTTCAGTACTTC. It yields the protein CASSASRDVQYF.